The text below deals with one T cell receptor beta chain. The data are from a study of blood T cell repertoires in COVID-19. Study as a whole: Both acute and convalescent COVID-19 samples were obtained from the United States, Italy and Spain. The cDNA or gDNA used as material had been derived from T cells, B-cell-depleted T cells, or PBMCs.

Original processing methods: Quantification of nucleated cells was approximated via reference gene primer amplification. Sequencing used immunoSEQ multiplex PCR; TCRdb keeps in-frame clones, though not all of them. V, J and clone size were drawn from that table, and D and trimming were deduced from the DNA. Among 250,000 to 400,000 clones listed, more than 70% were seen once. One Seattle source followed patients from active infection through their disease course. Sequencing was carried out using peripheral blood. This clonotype was sampled from a woman aged 25-40 years with COVID-19, enrolled during active disease.

The chain's CDR3 is CASGLAGTLYGYTF. DNA for the CDR3: TGTGCTAGTGGTTTGGCCGGGACACTTTATGGCTACACCTTC. The V call is TRBV12-5, the J call TRBJ1-2; maybe TRBD1 (6 bases). This CDR3 region has 14 residues. Between the trimmed V and J ends, which lost 1 base and 5 bases, there was a span of 11 bases. Germline V gives CDR1 LGHNT, CDR2 FRNRAP.